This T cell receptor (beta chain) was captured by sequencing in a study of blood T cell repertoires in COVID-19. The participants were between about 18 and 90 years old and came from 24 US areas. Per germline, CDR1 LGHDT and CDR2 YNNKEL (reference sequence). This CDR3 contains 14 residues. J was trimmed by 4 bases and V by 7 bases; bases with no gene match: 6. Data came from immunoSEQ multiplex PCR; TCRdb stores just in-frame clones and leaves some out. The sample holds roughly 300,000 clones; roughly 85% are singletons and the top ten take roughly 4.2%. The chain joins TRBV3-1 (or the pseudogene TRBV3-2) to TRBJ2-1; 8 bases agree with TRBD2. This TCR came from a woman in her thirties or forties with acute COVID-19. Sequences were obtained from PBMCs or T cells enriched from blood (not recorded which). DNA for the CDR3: TGTGCCAGCATATTTCTAGCGGGTTACAATGAGCAGTTCTTC. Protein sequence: CASIFLAGYNEQFF.